This T cell receptor (beta chain) was recovered during a study of CD8+ T cells in alopecia areata. Study-wide context: At a dose of 5 to 10 mg twice daily, oral tofacitinib was given to treated patients. Tofacitinib therapy lasting 6 to 18 months was followed by 6 months off drug. Study-level findings and limits: Alphabeta T cells residing in normal skin are also sequenced in scalp samples.

Investigators isolated RNA and reverse transcribed it into cDNA to act as the sequencing template. TCRdb's table, derived via immunoSEQ multiplex PCR, lists solely in-frame clones and lacks some. The table has 200,000 to 250,000 clones, more than 45% seen once. Note on this clone: Its antigen is not identified.

Peripheral blood and lesional scalp punch biopsies came from alopecia areata patients. Sequences were derived from CD4+ T cells sorted from blood, sampled at week 0. This sequence was found in a human donor with alopecia areata.

The CDR3 DNA follows: TGTGCCAGCAGCCGCGACCAAACAGCGAACACTGAAGCTTTCTTT. It encodes CASSRDQTANTEAFF. The chain combines TRBV5-4 with TRBJ1-1; D uncertain. Germline V CDR1 and CDR2: SGHNT, YYREEE (reference sequence). The V end lost 4 bases, the J end lost 1 base, and 14 bases lay between the germline ends. There are 15 residues in the CDR3.